Following are 3 T cell receptor beta chains from one sample sequenced in a study of T cells in Graves' hyperthyroidism and ophthalmopathy. From RNA transcripts, TCR beta CDR3 regions were amplified. During a first-round RT-PCR of the TCR CDR3, the HTBI primer set was used. TCRdb recomputed calls from the multiplex PCR reads with MiXCR, one row per CDR3 protein. The sample holds hundreds of thousands of distinct CDR3 sequences, more than 20% seen once. Sequenced input: blood. These receptors all stem from a man younger than 45 with Graves' ophthalmopathy.

The CDR3 loop reads CASSLSSPRPGELFF. DNA of the CDR3: TGTGCCAGCAGCTTATCCAGCCCTCGCCCCGGGGAGCTGTTTTTT. This chain links TRBV7-2 with TRBJ2-2; D remains ambiguous. CDR3 length equals 15 residues. Trimming left V 2 bases short and J 6 bases short, with 13 bases between. The V gene's germline CDR1 is SGHTA and CDR2 FQGNSA.

This clonotype has more than one count but fewer than ten. The chain has TRBV5-1 and TRBJ2-7; 9 bases match TRBD1. The junction had 10 bases not matched to a gene; V was cut back by 4 bases and J by 5 bases. Per the germline V gene, CDR1 is SGHRS and CDR2 is YFSETQ. There are 15 residues in the CDR3. This CDR3 is CASSLLTGGLDEQYF. DNA for the CDR3: TGCGCCAGCAGCCTCTTGACAGGGGGTTTGGACGAGCAGTACTTC.

Only a few counts were recorded for this clonotype. The chain has TRBV2 and TRBJ1-3; TRBD1 might be the D (6 bases). From germline, CDR1 is SNHLY and CDR2 FYNNEI. CDR3 length: 17 residues. Trimming pared 4 bases from V and 2 bases from J, leaving 18 bases between. DNA for the CDR3: TGTGCCAGCAGTGCCGACGGCCCCCCAGGGGCTGGAAACACCATATATTTT. It specifies CASSADGPPGAGNTIYF.